The 13 T cell receptor beta chains reported below all come from one sample, sequenced in a study of radiation and T cells in renal cell carcinoma. Stated time point: blood 4 weeks post-SBRT, at nephrectomy. Treatment reported: 15 Gy SBRT to primary tumor, nephrectomy 4 weeks later. TCRdb keeps only in-frame clones here, not all; method: immunoSEQ multiplex PCR. The repertoire holds just under 150,000 clones, with 70% to 90% as singletons. The sample was blood, taken from a patient whose treatment included radiotherapy and nephrectomy. The receptors were sampled from a woman in her 50s with renal cell carcinoma.

The chain links TRBV5-1 to TRBJ2-2; 8 bases map to TRBD2. From germline, CDR1 is SGHRS and CDR2 YFSETQ. There are 16 residues in the CDR3. J gave up 1 base and V 4 bases, and 6 bases lay outside the gene matches. The DNA for the CDR3 is TGCGCCAGCAGCAATCCAAGCGGGAGGAACACCGGGGAGCTGTTTTTT. Protein: CASSNPSGRNTGELFF.

The rearrangement joins TRBV5-6 to TRBJ2-1, with TRBD2 as a possible D gene (6 bases). Trimming took 5 bases from V and 10 from J, leaving 10 bases between them. This CDR3 region has 11 residues. Germline CDR1 and CDR2: SGHDT and YYEEEE. CDR3 nucleotide sequence: TGTGCCAGCAGACTAGCCCGGGAGCAGTTCTTC. Translation: CASRLAREQFF.

This clone is a singleton in its sample. The rearrangement joins TRBV5-1 to TRBJ2-3, with D perhaps matching TRBD2 (6 bases). This CDR3 spans 15 amino acids. Germline-derived CDR1 and CDR2 are SGHRS and YFSETQ. V was shortened by 3 bases and J by 2 bases, with 13 bases between the two germline ends. The CDR3 loop reads CASSSDGGNTDTQYF. The CDR3 nucleotides read TGCGCCAGCAGCTCGGACGGAGGGAACACAGATACGCAGTATTTT.

This clone has just one count. The V call is TRBV5-6, the J call TRBJ1-1; D gene uncertain. The V end lost 2 bases, the J end lost 4 bases, and 12 bases lay between the germline ends. The CDR3 is 14 residues long. Germline V CDR1 and CDR2: SGHDT, YYEEEE. CDR3 loop: CASSLRESSTEAFF. CDR3 DNA sequence: TGTGCCAGCAGCTTAAGGGAATCGAGCACTGAAGCTTTCTTT.

Written as DNA, the CDR3 is TGTGCCAGAAGCTTGGCCTCTGGCTATGGCTACACCTTC. It specifies CARSLASGYGYTF. This sequence joins TRBV5-3 and TRBJ1-2; D ambiguous. TRBV5-3 is an ORF; its function is uncertain. V lost 0 bases, J lost 4 bases, and 7 bases lay in between. The CDR3 length is 13 residues.

The gene calls are TRBV27 and TRBJ1-2, with TRBD1 as a possible D gene (5 bases). The CDR3 is 13 amino acids. CDR1 is MNHEY, CDR2 SMNVEV, per germline (reference sequence). Trimming took 3 bases from V and 4 from J, leaving 9 bases between them. DNA of the CDR3: TGTGCCAGCAGTTTCGGGGGGGGCTATGGCTACACCTTC. It is translated as CASSFGGGYGYTF.

This chain joins TRBV28 and TRBJ1-1; D is unclear. The ends were cut back, 7 bases at V and 1 base at J, with 19 bases in the middle. Germline CDR1 is MDHEN and CDR2 is SYDVKM. The CDR3 is 16 residues long. CDR3 protein: CASTRQVVLGNTEAFF. DNA of the CDR3: TGTGCCAGCACCCGACAAGTTGTCCTTGGGAACACTGAAGCTTTCTTT.

The V and J genes are TRBV19 and TRBJ2-3, with TRBD2 matching 8 bases. Germline V CDR1 and CDR2: LNHDA, SQIVND (reference sequence). V gave up 4 bases and J gave up 4 bases; unmatched junction bases: 4. This CDR3 is 14 amino acids long. CDR3 DNA sequence: TGTGCCAGTAGTAAGCGGGAGTTTGCAGATACGCAGTATTTT. Translating it yields CASSKREFADTQYF.

J is TRBJ2-2 and V is TRBV4-3; D may be TRBD1 (6 bases). V gave up 0 bases and J gave up 1 base, with 9 bases separating them. This CDR3 has 16 residues. The V gene's germline CDR1 is LGHNA and CDR2 YSLEER. This CDR3 is CASSQDYRVNTGELFF. CDR3 coding DNA: TGCGCCAGCAGCCAAGATTACAGGGTGAACACCGGGGAGCTGTTTTTT.

This clone came up once. V and J are TRBV6-5 and TRBJ1-6; no reliable D call. Per the germline V gene, CDR1 is MNHEY and CDR2 is SVGAGI. Deletions cut 5 bases from V and 10 bases from J, with 9 bases between. This CDR3 has 12 amino acids. The CDR3: CASSLPGSPLHF. CDR3 DNA sequence: TGTGCCAGCAGTCTCCCCGGCTCACCCCTCCACTTT.

The chain has TRBV4-1 and TRBJ2-7, with D unresolved. The CDR3 length is 14 residues. V gave up 0 bases and J gave up 4 bases, with 10 bases separating them. Germline CDR1 reads MGHRA; CDR2 reads YSYEKL. The CDR3 loop is CASSQDLHGYEQYF. CDR3 in DNA: TGCGCCAGCAGCCAAGATCTCCACGGGTACGAGCAGTACTTC.

The chain joins TRBV29-1 to TRBJ2-2; 8 bases are a match to TRBD1. The CDR3 is 12 residues long. Looked up from germline, CDR1 is SQVTM and CDR2 is ANQGSEA. V gave up 6 bases and J gave up 3 bases; unmatched junction bases: 0. CDR3 DNA: TGCAGCGTGACAGGGGACACCGGGGAGCTGTTTTTT. Protein: CSVTGDTGELFF.

J is TRBJ2-7 and V is TRBV4-2; the D gene is possibly TRBD1 (6 bases). Looked up from germline, CDR1 is LGHNA and CDR2 is YNFKEQ. Deletions cut 0 bases from V and 7 bases from J, with 16 bases between. There are 15 residues in the CDR3. Here the CDR3 DNA reads TGTGCCAGCAGCCAAGAAATGGGGGCCCCAGGGGAGCAGTACTTC. It translates to CASSQEMGAPGEQYF.